This T cell receptor (beta chain) was sequenced in a study of shared clonotypes between healthy human individuals. Study observations and caveats: Non-shared clonotypes had lower generation probabilities than those shared by all four donors. Clonotype sharing among donors likely depends on sequencing depth.

The V end was cut by 1 base, the J end by 0 bases, with 18 bases between. Germline assignment: CDR1 KGHSH and CDR2 LQKENI. The CDR3 length is 18 residues. Partitioning of CD4+ cells yielded a CD45RA+ naive subset and a CD45RA-negative memory subset. Some 27,000 T cell genomes, or around 200 ng DNA, went into the sorted-subset replicate PCRs. Clones were sequenced by immunoSEQ multiplex PCR, and TCRdb holds only the in-frame ones, with some missing. The data contain approximately 2,000,000 clones, around 90% of them singletons. A word on this clone: Its antigen is not identified.

This sequence joins TRBV18 and TRBJ1-2; possibly TRBD1 for D (5 bases). This clonotype originated in a young man in good health. Some clones in this sample may be carry-over from other donors' samples. Sequencing used naive CD4+ T cells from PBMCs. Noted subset: CD45RA+ positively selected. CDR3: CASSPLGAGSLPNYGYTF. The CDR3 bases are TGTGCCAGCTCACCACTCGGGGCAGGGTCCCTACCTAACTATGGCTACACCTTC. Full variable domain (outside the CDR3, taken from reference TRBV18 and TRBJ1-2): NAGVMQNPRHLVRRRGQEARLRCSPMKGHSHVYWYRQLPEEGLKFMVYLQKENIIDESGMPKERFSAEFPKEGPSILRIQQVVRGDSAAYFCASSPLGAGSLPNYGYTFGSGTRLTVV.